Listed here are 30 T cell receptor beta chains from one sample, sequenced in a study of T cells in Graves' hyperthyroidism and ophthalmopathy. Amplified regions were TCR beta CDR3 sequences from RNA transcripts. HTBI primers were employed in a first-round RT-PCR of the TCR CDR3. Via MiXCR, TCRdb re-called the multiplex PCR reads, giving one row per CDR3 protein. The table has around 290,000 distinct CDR3 sequences, over 15% seen once. Sequenced: blood. The receptors were gathered from a woman aged 60-75 years with Graves' ophthalmopathy.

This clonotype was picked up many times. The V gene is TRBV2, the J gene TRBJ1-3; a weak D match, TRBD1 (5 bases). Germline loops: CDR1 SNHLY, CDR2 FYNNEI. The CDR3 has 13 amino acids. The germline V and J ends were trimmed by 4 bases and 4 bases, with 8 bases remaining between them. The CDR3 bases are TGTGCCAGCAGTGGGGACCGAGGAAACACCATATATTTT. It yields the protein CASSGDRGNTIYF.

The table lists this clonotype with a few counts. This chain uses TRBV5-1 with TRBJ2-5, with 7 nucleotides matching TRBD1. CDR3 size: 15 residues. The V segment lost 2 bases and the J segment 5 bases; nucleotides outside the gene matches: 9. The germline V gene has CDR1 SGHRS and CDR2 YFSETQ. As DNA, the CDR3 is TGCGCCAGCAGCTTTTTGACAGGGAGTGGGGAGACCCAGTACTTC. Protein: CASSFLTGSGETQYF.

V is TRBV6-2 or TRBV6-3 and J is TRBJ2-1, with 7 nucleotides matching TRBD2. The germline CDR1 and CDR2 sequences are MNHEY and SVGEGT. CDR3 size: 16 residues. Trimming cost V 9 bases and J 1 base; bases outside gene matches: 12. CDR3 residues: CASLWGGSGSYNEQFF. The CDR3 region has the DNA TGTGCCAGTCTTTGGGGGGGGTCAGGATCCTACAATGAGCAGTTCTTC.

This sequence joins TRBV27 and TRBJ1-5; 7 positions match TRBD1. The V gene's germline CDR1 is MNHEY and CDR2 SMNVEV (reference sequence). The trim removed 1 base at V and 10 bases at J, leaving 7 bases unmatched. The length of the CDR3 is 14 residues. Here the CDR3 DNA reads TGTGCCAGCAGTTTATTCCAGGGGGGACTTCCCCAGCATTTT. It codes for CASSLFQGGLPQHF.

This clonotype has just a few counts. The chain links TRBV7-6 to TRBJ2-7; a weak D match, TRBD2 (6 bases). Trimming took 5 bases from V and 0 from J, leaving 17 bases between them. Germline V gives CDR1 SGHVS, CDR2 FNYEAQ. This CDR3 is built from 16 residues. The CDR3 DNA is TGTGCCAGCAGCGCGCCGGGCGGGGCCTTCTCCTACGAGCAGTACTTC. Amino acid sequence: CASSAPGGAFSYEQYF.

This clonotype was detected many times. The chain recombines TRBV20-1 with TRBJ2-1, with TRBD2 matching 9 bases. Trimming at V came to 4 bases and at J to 9 bases, leaving 10 bases not matched to a gene. The CDR3 is 14 amino acids. The V gene's germline CDR1 is DFQATT and CDR2 SNEGSKA (reference sequence). DNA of the CDR3: TGCAGTGCTACTTCCGGACTAGCGTATGGTGAGCAGTTCTTC. Protein sequence: CSATSGLAYGEQFF.

The V and J genes are TRBV6-6 and TRBJ2-3; TRBD2 agrees at 14 bases. The V and J ends lost 0 bases and 3 bases, in that order; junction bases with no gene match: 8. CDR1 is MNHNY, CDR2 SVGAGI, per germline (reference sequence). The CDR3 totals 19 residues. The CDR3 protein is CASSYSLGLAGVGTDTQYF. CDR3 in DNA: TGTGCCAGCAGTTACTCTTTGGGACTAGCGGGGGTCGGTACAGATACGCAGTATTTT.

This clonotype turned up a few times. V gene TRBV14 combines with J gene TRBJ2-5, with D perhaps matching TRBD2 (6 bases). In germline, CDR1 is SGHDN, CDR2 FVKESK. The CDR3 length is 15 residues. V was cut by 4 bases and J by 4 bases, with 16 bases left in between. CDR3 amino acids: CASSPLSQTRETQYF. The DNA of the CDR3 is TGTGCCAGCAGCCCGCTGTCCCAGACTAGAGAGACCCAGTACTTC.

The chain uses TRBV29-1 and TRBJ2-7; D gene ambiguous. The length of the CDR3 is 13 residues. V dropped 3 bases and J dropped 3 bases, with 12 bases sitting between them. Germline V gene sequence: CDR1 SQVTM, CDR2 ANQGSEA. The CDR3 coding sequence is TGCAGCGTTGATCGAAGGGTGATCTACGAGCAGTACTTC. Protein sequence: CSVDRRVIYEQYF.

With regard to this clonotype: A read error may be the cause here, since a much bigger clone is one base away. This chain links TRBV20-1 with TRBJ2-7; maybe TRBD2 (5 bases). The CDR3 is 12 amino acids. Germline CDR1 is DFQATT and CDR2 is SNEGSKA (reference sequence). CDR3: CSASMDSYGQYF. CDR3 sequence (DNA): TGCAGTGCTAGTATGGACTCCTACGGGCAGTACTTC.

In its sample, this clonotype was seen many times. The V gene is TRBV13, the J gene TRBJ1-2, with no clear D. In germline, CDR1 is PRHDT, CDR2 FYEKMQ (reference sequence). This CDR3 is built from 13 residues. V gave up 2 bases and J gave up 8 bases, with 12 bases separating them. This CDR3 is CASSLLSLPGYTF. The CDR3 DNA is TGTGCCAGCAGCTTATTATCGCTTCCCGGCTACACCTTC.

This clonotype was seen a handful of times. The junction departs from germline at one end; a sequencing error may be responsible. The rearrangement joins TRBV7-2 to TRBJ2-2; 8 bases match TRBD2. This CDR3 has 17 amino acids. Germline loops: CDR1 SGHTA, CDR2 FQGNSA. CDR3 nucleotides: TGTGCCAGCAGCTTAGGGCGGGGGGCGTGGAACGCCGGGGAGCTGTTTTTT. It is translated as CASSLGRGAWNAGELFF. Full variable domain (rest looked up from reference TRBV7-2 and TRBJ2-2): GAGVSQSPSNKVTEKGKDVELRCDPISGHTALYWYRQSLGQGLEFLIYFQGNSAPDKSGLPSDRFSAERTGGSVSTLTIQRTQQEDSAVYLCASSLGRGAWNAGELFFGEGSRLTVL.

This clonotype was observed at least ten times. This chain connects TRBV5-1 to TRBJ2-3, with unresolved D. The CDR3 covers 14 residues. With 1 base removed from V and 4 bases from J, the gap between germline ends came to 10 bases. Germline V gives CDR1 SGHRS, CDR2 YFSETQ. DNA of the CDR3: TGCGCCAGCAGCTTGATCTCGGCGGCAGATACGCAGTATTTT. Translated: CASSLISAADTQYF. The full variable domain, in which reference TRBV5-1 and TRBJ2-3 provide the parts outside the CDR3, is KAGVTQTPRYLIKTRGQQVTLSCSPISGHRSVSWYQQTPGQGLQFLFEYFSETQRNKGNFPGRFSGRQFSNSRSEMNVSTLELGDSALYLCASSLISAADTQYFGPGTRLTVL.

This clonotype was seen at least ten times. The chain uses TRBV6-1 and TRBJ2-5; D is unclear. V was cut by 5 bases and J by 5 bases, with 12 bases left in between. In germline, CDR1 is MNHNS, CDR2 SASEGT. The CDR3 is 13 residues long. The CDR3 nucleotides are TGTGCCAGCAGTTTTGGACGTTGGGAGACCCAGTACTTC. Translation gives CASSFGRWETQYF.

This clonotype was seen ten or more times. CDR3 in amino acids: CASSYSTVQPTGVNTEAFF. The DNA for the CDR3 is TGTGCCAGCAGTTACTCCACAGTACAACCCACGGGGGTCAACACTGAAGCTTTCTTT. The V and J genes are TRBV6-2 or TRBV6-3 and TRBJ1-1; weak D call: TRBD1 (5 bases). V was pared by 0 bases and J by 2 bases, with 22 bases between. This CDR3 has 19 amino acids. The germline V gene encodes CDR1 MNHEY and CDR2 SVGEGT.

The table lists this clonotype with many counts. The V gene is TRBV6-6, the J gene TRBJ1-1; no reliable D call. The CDR3 covers 15 residues. V was shortened by 0 bases and J by 6 bases, with 14 bases between the two germline ends. Germline CDR1 and CDR2: MNHNY and SVGAGI (reference sequence). This CDR3 is CASSYSIVAGAEAFF. CDR3 DNA sequence: TGTGCCAGCAGTTACTCGATCGTGGCTGGGGCTGAAGCTTTCTTT.

This clonotype has a count of ten or more. The chain uses TRBV20-1 and TRBJ1-6, with a weak D call TRBD1 (5 bases). In germline, CDR1 is DFQATT, CDR2 SNEGSKA (reference sequence). The CDR3 totals 14 residues. Trimming stripped 4 bases from V and 8 bases from J, with 15 bases between. CDR3: CSATRQLIDSPLHF. CDR3 nucleotide sequence: TGCAGTGCTACTCGACAGTTGATTGATTCACCCCTCCACTTT.

V and J are TRBV12-3 or TRBV12-4 and TRBJ2-2; no clear D. Trimming removed 8 bases at V and 6 bases at J, with 16 bases between. The CDR3 runs 14 residues. The CDR3 coding sequence is TGTGCCAGCGTTGTGGGTACCTTGGCCGGGGAGCTGTTTTTT. This encodes CASVVGTLAGELFF.

This clonotype was counted ten times or more. V usage is TRBV5-8 and J usage is TRBJ1-1; D gene ambiguous. Trimming shortened V by 4 bases and J by 0 bases, and 10 bases separated the two germline ends. Looked up from germline, CDR1 is SGHTS and CDR2 is YDEGEE. The CDR3 is made up of 14 amino acids. The CDR3 sequence is CASSAGMMNTEAFF. In nucleotides, the CDR3 is TGTGCCAGCAGCGCCGGGATGATGAACACTGAAGCTTTCTTT.

The sample holds many counts of this clonotype. CDR3 nucleotides: TGTGCCAGCAGCCAAGGGGCGGGGAACTATGGCTACACCTTC. Protein sequence: CASSQGAGNYGYTF. The genes are TRBV3-1 and TRBJ1-2; no reliable D call. The CDR3 extends over 14 amino acids. Deletions cut 1 base from V and 2 bases from J, with 8 bases between. Germline V gene sequence: CDR1 LGHDT, CDR2 YNNKEL (reference sequence).

This chain links TRBV5-1 with TRBJ2-3; D is unresolved. The CDR3 is 13 residues long. The ends were cut back, 1 base at V and 0 bases at J, with 3 bases in the middle. The germline CDR1 and CDR2 sequences are SGHRS and YFSETQ. CDR3 DNA sequence: TGCGCCAGCAGCTTGATTAGCACAGATACGCAGTATTTT. This codes for CASSLISTDTQYF.

This clonotype was seen a handful of times. The genes are TRBV5-5 and TRBJ1-5; D not certain. The V end was cut by 0 bases, the J end by 2 bases, with 21 bases between. Germline V gene sequence: CDR1 SGHKS, CDR2 YYEKEE (reference sequence). This CDR3 comprises 19 residues. DNA for the CDR3: TGTGCCAGCAGCTTGGGGGGAATGGGAACCCTTAAGGGCAATCAGCCCCAGCATTTT. The encoded protein is CASSLGGMGTLKGNQPQHF.

In this sample, this clonotype turned up many times. The chain uses TRBV20-1 and TRBJ2-5, with TRBD2 matching over 7 bases. Germline V CDR1 and CDR2: DFQATT, SNEGSKA (reference sequence). The CDR3 has 14 residues. Unmatched junction bases numbered 8, after V lost 6 bases and J lost 1 base. For the CDR3, the DNA is TGCAGTGCCAGTTCCCTAGCGGCCCAAGAGACCCAGTACTTC. Amino acids: CSASSLAAQETQYF.

This clonotype was found a few times. The J gene is TRBJ2-1, the V gene TRBV19; no clear D. There are 15 residues in the CDR3. V shed 4 bases and J shed 0 bases, with 10 bases lying between them. Germline V CDR1 and CDR2: LNHDA, SQIVND (reference sequence). The chain's CDR3 is CASSNYPSSYNEQFF. As DNA, the CDR3 is TGTGCCAGTAGTAACTATCCAAGCTCCTACAATGAGCAGTTCTTC.

Many counts were recorded for this clonotype. J is TRBJ1-5 and V is TRBV6-1; the match to TRBD1 covers 8 bases. With 5 bases clipped from V and 5 bases from J, the junction kept 8 bases outside the gene matches. From germline, CDR1 is MNHNS and CDR2 SASEGT. CDR3 length: 15 amino acids. The CDR3 DNA is TGTGCCAGCAGTTCTCAGTGGACAGGGCATCAGCCCCAGCATTTT. Translating it yields CASSSQWTGHQPQHF.

This clonotype came up many times. This chain joins TRBV29-1 and TRBJ1-5; tentatively, D is TRBD1 (6 bases). Germline V CDR1 and CDR2: SQVTM, ANQGSEA. V dropped 5 bases and J dropped 1 base, with 12 bases sitting between them. The length of the CDR3 is 14 residues. The CDR3 spells CSVLQGGSNQPQHF. The CDR3 nucleotides are TGCAGCGTTCTACAGGGAGGAAGCAATCAGCCCCAGCATTTT.

This clonotype was seen ten or more times. The chain joins TRBV20-1 to TRBJ1-5; D is unresolved. CDR1 is DFQATT and CDR2 is SNEGSKA in the germline V gene (reference sequence). This CDR3 is built from 14 residues. The ends were cut back, 6 bases at V and 0 bases at J, with 12 bases in the middle. CDR3 region: CSAATTYSNQPQHF. In DNA form, the CDR3 reads TGCAGTGCAGCAACGACGTATAGCAATCAGCCCCAGCATTTT.

This clonotype occurred many times. The V gene is TRBV27, the J gene TRBJ1-2, with TRBD1 matching over 7 bases. J lost 0 bases, V lost 3 bases, and 4 bases had no gene match. This CDR3 comprises 15 residues. Germline V gene lookup returns CDR1 MNHEY and CDR2 SMNVEV (reference sequence). The CDR3 DNA reads as TGTGCCAGCAGTTTGGCCCAGGGGGCTAACTATGGCTACACCTTC. Translated: CASSLAQGANYGYTF.

About this clonotype itself: An end of the junction differs from the germline gene, which may be a read error. V usage is TRBV20-1 and J usage is TRBJ2-5; TRBD1 aligns across 9 bases. Germline CDR1 is DFQATT and CDR2 is SNEGSKA (reference sequence). This CDR3 spans 13 amino acids. The CDR3 region is CSARKTGGEPQYF. For the CDR3, the DNA is TGCAGTGCTAGAAAGACAGGGGGAGAGCCCCAGTACTTC.

The sample holds a few counts of this clonotype. The chain is built from TRBV10-3 and TRBJ2-3; 11 positions match TRBD2. Per the germline V gene, CDR1 is ENHRY and CDR2 is SYGVKD. The CDR3 has 13 amino acids. CDR3 region: CALAGVWTDTQYF. The CDR3 nucleotides are TGTGCACTAGCGGGAGTGTGGACAGATACGCAGTATTTT.